The rows below give T cell receptor beta chains drawn from one sample of a study of OX40 agonist ivuxolimab in advanced cancers. Assay used: immunoSEQ multiplex PCR; TCRdb lists only in-frame clones, some missing. The profile shows 60,000 or so clones, roughly 86% of them singletons. Sequencing used CD4+ or CD8+ T cells sorted from blood, obtained in a trial of the OX40 agonist ivuxolimab. These receptors were obtained from an adult with an advanced solid tumor such as melanoma, head and neck, liver or kidney cancer. The CDR3 runs from the conserved cysteine through the conserved F or W. The D gene is left open where the match is weak. Clone size is not always given. Where it is, it says once, few, many or a class for expanded clones.

V: TRBV7-3
size: once
D: .
J: TRBJ2-1
CDR3: CASSLTNEQFF
DNA: TGTGCCAGCAGCTTAACCAATGAGCAGTTCTTC

V: TRBV6-1
size: .
D: .
J: TRBJ1-1
CDR3: CASSGLAGRPPEAFF
DNA: TGTGCCAGCAGTGGTTTGGCGGGGAGACCCCCTGAAGCTTTCTTT

V: TRBV30
size: .
D: .
J: TRBJ2-5
CDR3: CAWSRQLQETQYF
DNA: TGTGCCTGGAGTAGACAGCTTCAAGAGACCCAGTACTTC

V: TRBV27
size: .
D: .
J: TRBJ1-6
CDR3: CASPGASGSPLHF
DNA: TGTGCCAGCCCAGGGGCCTCTGGATCACCCCTCCACTTT

V: TRBV6-6
size: .
D: .
J: TRBJ1-5
CDR3: CASSRTVHSNQPQHF
DNA: TGTGCCAGCAGCAGGACAGTACATAGCAATCAGCCCCAGCATTTT

V: TRBV6-5
size: .
D: TRBD1
J: TRBJ1-6
CDR3: CASRGTASYNSPLHF
DNA: TGTGCCAGCCGGGGGACAGCTTCCTATAATTCACCCCTCCACTTT

V: TRBV9
size: .
D: TRBD1
J: TRBJ1-3
CDR3: CASSVDLRYRGHGNTIYF
DNA: TGTGCCAGCAGCGTAGATCTTAGGTACAGGGGGCACGGAAACACCATATATTTT

V: TRBV2
size: .
D: TRBD1
J: TRBJ2-2
CDR3: CASRPGQVAGTGELFF
DNA: TGTGCCAGCAGGCCGGGACAGGTCGCCGGCACCGGGGAGCTGTTTTTT

V: TRBV11-3
size: .
D: .
J: TRBJ1-4
CDR3: CASSLDQGEKLFF
DNA: TGTGCCAGCAGCTTAGATCAAGGTGAAAAACTGTTTTTT

V: TRBV6-1
size: few
D: .
J: TRBJ1-2
CDR3: CASNPSGIYGYTF
DNA: TGTGCCAGCAACCCCAGCGGGATTTATGGCTACACCTTC

V: TRBV5-1
size: .
D: .
J: TRBJ2-2
CDR3: CASSLDGRTGELFF
DNA: TGCGCCAGCAGCTTGGACGGTCGCACCGGGGAGCTGTTTTTT

V: TRBV6-5
size: .
D: .
J: TRBJ1-5
CDR3: CASSYLSNQPQHF
DNA: TGTGCCAGCAGTTACCTGAGCAATCAGCCCCAGCATTTT

V: TRBV2
size: .
D: .
J: TRBJ1-1
CDR3: CASREQGTAFF
DNA: TGTGCCAGCAGGGAACAGGGCACAGCTTTCTTT

V: TRBV7-3
size: .
D: TRBD2
J: TRBJ2-1
CDR3: CASSFYGRADEQFF
DNA: TGTGCCAGCAGCTTTTACGGGAGGGCCGATGAGCAGTTCTTC

V: TRBV29-1
size: .
D: TRBD1
J: TRBJ2-1
CDR3: CSVDRQGAYNEQFF
DNA: TGCAGCGTTGACCGACAGGGGGCTTACAATGAGCAGTTCTTC

V: TRBV28
size: .
D: .
J: TRBJ2-3
CDR3: CASSLPVPDTQYF
DNA: TGTGCCAGCAGCCTACCGGTCCCAGATACGCAGTATTTT

V: TRBV18
size: .
D: TRBD2
J: TRBJ2-1
CDR3: CASSPLAGGPNEQFF
DNA: TGTGCCAGCTCCCCTCTAGCGGGAGGGCCCAATGAGCAGTTCTTC

V: TRBV28
size: .
D: .
J: TRBJ2-7
CDR3: CATRVSGGRTDEQYF
DNA: TGTGCCACCCGGGTTTCTGGGGGTCGGACTGACGAGCAGTACTTC

V: TRBV2
size: .
D: TRBD2
J: TRBJ2-1
CDR3: CASTSAGGFDEQFF
DNA: TGTGCCAGCACTTCAGCGGGGGGGTTCGATGAGCAGTTCTTC

V: TRBV2
size: .
D: TRBD2
J: TRBJ2-2
CDR3: CASRATSGSRSGELFF
DNA: TGTGCCAGCAGGGCGACTAGCGGGAGTAGGTCCGGGGAGCTGTTTTTT

V: TRBV4-1
size: once
D: TRBD1
J: TRBJ1-5
CDR3: CASSQDRRTGGGGNQPQHF
DNA: TGCGCCAGCAGCCAAGATCGCCGGACAGGGGGAGGCGGCAATCAGCCCCAGCATTTT

V: TRBV7-9
size: .
D: TRBD1
J: TRBJ1-4
CDR3: CASSPGTGQRGEKLFF
DNA: TGTGCCAGCAGCCCAGGGACAGGGCAAAGGGGGGAAAAACTGTTTTTT

V: TRBV14
size: .
D: .
J: TRBJ1-1
CDR3: CASSQEVGTEAFF
DNA: TGTGCCAGCAGCCAAGAGGTGGGGACTGAAGCTTTCTTT

V: TRBV6-6
size: .
D: .
J: TRBJ2-1
CDR3: CALALSGHGEQFF
DNA: TGTGCCCTAGCTTTATCGGGACACGGTGAGCAGTTCTTC

V: TRBV7-2
size: .
D: .
J: TRBJ2-3
CDR3: CASSSRTESDTQYF
DNA: TGTGCCAGCAGCTCCAGGACAGAGTCAGATACGCAGTATTTT

V: TRBV18
size: .
D: TRBD1
J: TRBJ2-7
CDR3: CASSPRITGEFGSYEQYF
DNA: TGTGCCAGCTCACCACGGATAACAGGGGAATTTGGGAGCTACGAGCAGTACTTC

V: TRBV4-1
size: .
D: .
J: TRBJ2-7
CDR3: CASSQDIRSEQYF
DNA: TGCGCCAGCAGCCAAGACATCCGGTCCGAGCAGTACTTC

V: TRBV7-9
size: once
D: TRBD2
J: TRBJ2-3
CDR3: CASSPSGSRDTQYF
DNA: TGTGCCAGCAGCCCTAGCGGGAGTAGGGATACGCAGTATTTT

V: TRBV6-1
size: once
D: .
J: TRBJ2-5
CDR3: CASSATLDFRQYF
DNA: TGTGCCAGCAGTGCGACGCTGGACTTTCGTCAGTACTTC

V: TRBV27
size: once
D: .
J: TRBJ1-6
CDR3: CASSFYGDNSPLHF
DNA: TGTGCCAGCAGTTTCTACGGGGATAATTCACCCCTCCACTTT

V: TRBV5-1
size: .
D: TRBD2
J: TRBJ2-7
CDR3: CASSLGLAGAPVAYEQYF
DNA: TGCGCCAGCAGCTTGGGTTTAGCGGGAGCACCCGTCGCCTACGAGCAGTACTTC

V: TRBV5-1
size: .
D: TRBD2
J: TRBJ2-1
CDR3: CASSPQPSGSFDNEQFF
DNA: TGCGCCAGCAGCCCGCAACCTAGCGGGAGTTTTGACAATGAGCAGTTCTTC

V: TRBV9
size: once
D: .
J: TRBJ2-3
CDR3: CASSVRGSKTDTQYF
DNA: TGTGCCAGCAGCGTACGGGGGTCCAAGACAGATACGCAGTATTTT

V: TRBV5-4
size: .
D: TRBD2
J: TRBJ2-2
CDR3: CASSLGGLAGLNTGELFF
DNA: TGTGCCAGCAGCTTGGGGGGGTTAGCGGGCCTGAACACCGGGGAGCTGTTTTTT

V: TRBV7-2
size: .
D: .
J: TRBJ1-4
CDR3: CASSLDPRASNEKLFF
DNA: TGTGCCAGCAGCTTAGACCCACGGGCCTCTAATGAAAAACTGTTTTTT

V: TRBV18
size: .
D: TRBD1
J: TRBJ1-2
CDR3: CASSPGQGAGGYTF
DNA: TGTGCCAGCTCACCAGGACAGGGGGCCGGAGGCTACACCTTC

V: TRBV6-1
size: few
D: .
J: TRBJ2-4
CDR3: CASGVAKNIQYF
DNA: TGTGCCAGCGGAGTTGCCAAAAACATTCAGTACTTC

V: TRBV18
size: .
D: .
J: TRBJ1-2
CDR3: CASSPGTNYGYTF
DNA: TGTGCCAGCTCCCCCGGGACTAACTATGGCTACACCTTC

V: TRBV18
size: .
D: .
J: TRBJ2-3
CDR3: CASSPPGVADTQYF
DNA: TGTGCCAGCTCCCCTCCGGGGGTTGCAGATACGCAGTATTTT

V: TRBV11-3
size: .
D: .
J: TRBJ2-2
CDR3: CASSFRDSTNTGELFF
DNA: TGTGCCAGCAGCTTCCGGGACTCTACCAACACCGGGGAGCTGTTTTTT

V: TRBV6-6
size: .
D: .
J: TRBJ2-7
CDR3: CASSYSQIQILF
DNA: TGTGCCAGCAGTTACTCCCAAATCCAAATCCTCTTC

V: TRBV10-2
size: .
D: .
J: TRBJ2-3
CDR3: CASSFTDTQYF
DNA: TGCGCCAGCAGCTTCACAGATACGCAGTATTTT

V: TRBV7-9
size: .
D: TRBD2
J: TRBJ2-7
CDR3: CASSLISGSRGEQYF
DNA: TGTGCCAGCAGCCTGATTAGCGGGAGTCGCGGGGAGCAGTACTTC

V: TRBV29-1
size: .
D: TRBD1
J: TRBJ2-3
CDR3: CSVATGQTTDTQYF
DNA: TGCAGCGTTGCCACGGGACAGACCACAGATACGCAGTATTTT

V: TRBV5-1
size: .
D: .
J: TRBJ1-2
CDR3: CASSSGVGYTF
DNA: TGCGCCAGCAGCTCGGGGGTTGGCTACACCTTC

V: TRBV7-9
size: .
D: TRBD1
J: TRBJ1-3
CDR3: CASRSGTGPGNTIYF
DNA: TGTGCCAGCAGATCCGGGACAGGGCCTGGAAACACCATATATTTT

V: TRBV5-5
size: .
D: .
J: TRBJ1-2
CDR3: CASSLELTGGKYGYTF
DNA: TGTGCCAGCAGCTTGGAGTTGACGGGGGGTAAATATGGCTACACCTTC

V: TRBV19
size: .
D: .
J: TRBJ2-2
CDR3: CASSDTNTGELFF
DNA: TGTGCCAGTAGTGACACGAACACCGGGGAGCTGTTTTTT

V: TRBV5-1
size: .
D: .
J: TRBJ1-1
CDR3: CASSLDLGDNGIYF
DNA: TGCGCCAGCAGCTTGGATCTTGGGGACAATGGGATATACTTT

V: TRBV29-1
size: .
D: .
J: TRBJ1-5
CDR3: CSVGEGLYQPQHF
DNA: TGCAGCGTTGGCGAGGGGCTCTATCAGCCCCAGCATTTT